The clone carrying this T cell receptor (beta chain) is a singleton in its sample. The ends lost 4 bases at V and 5 bases at J; junction bases unmatched: 5. The CDR3 runs to 14 residues. Germline V gene lookup returns CDR1 LNHDA and CDR2 SQIVND (reference sequence). The sample comes from a study of cytomegalovirus exposure and HLA in healthy donors. 60 Vbeta and 13 Jbeta primers were used in PCR. Assay: immunoSEQ multiplex PCR; the TCRdb copy retains only in-frame clones and omits some. The profile shows about 130,000 clones, 77% of them singletons. This chain links TRBV19 with TRBJ2-7; TRBD2 agrees at 10 bases. This TCR derives from a woman between 40 and 55 years old in good health and CMV-seropositive. Sequenced input: PBMCs. CDR3 nucleotide sequence: TGTGCCAGTAGTACTTCTAGCGGGAGCCACGAGCAGTACTTC. Translated, it gives CASSTSSGSHEQYF.